A single sample gave rise to the 4 T cell receptor beta chains below, sequenced in a study of blood T cell repertoires in COVID-19. Clones were sequenced by immunoSEQ multiplex PCR, and TCRdb holds only the in-frame ones, with some missing. The top ten clones hold 4.4% of a sample with over 45,000 clones, approximately 84% of them seen once. Material for sequencing was peripheral blood. The receptors were sampled from a middle-aged man with active COVID-19.

The V and J genes are TRBV5-6 and TRBJ1-5; a possible D gene is TRBD1 (5 bases). This CDR3 comprises 13 residues. The V gene lost 0 bases and the J gene lost 5 bases, with 6 bases spanning the gap. CDR1 is SGHDT, CDR2 YYEEEE, per germline. Here the CDR3 DNA reads TGTGCCAGCAGCTTGGGACAGTATCAGCCCCAGCATTTT. Protein sequence: CASSLGQYQPQHF.

This clone has a handful of counts. The chain uses TRBV28 and TRBJ1-6; tentative D call: TRBD1 (6 bases). The CDR3 length is 17 residues. From germline, CDR1 is MDHEN and CDR2 SYDVKM. V was pared by 3 bases and J by 4 bases, with 16 bases between. The CDR3 bases are TGTGCCAGCAGTTTCCCGGGGGGCAGGGATTATAATTCACCCCTCCACTTT. Translating gives CASSFPGGRDYNSPLHF.

This chain uses TRBV7-8 with TRBJ2-7; 10 bases agree with TRBD2. CDR3 length equals 15 residues. Looked up from germline, CDR1 is SGHVS and CDR2 is FQNEAQ. The J segment lost 7 bases and the V segment lost 3 bases, leaving 9 bases of the junction unmatched. The DNA for the CDR3 is TGTGCCAGCAGCTTGTTAGCGGGGGGTTTTGGAGAGCAGTACTTC. It yields the protein CASSLLAGGFGEQYF.

J is TRBJ2-2 and V is TRBV12-2; whether TRBD1, the table's D call, matches the DNA was not checked. TRBV12-2 counts as a pseudogene. This CDR3 comprises 18 residues. The CDR3 DNA reads as TGTGCAAGTCGCGGAACGAGACAGGGGGTGACCAACACCGGGGAGCTGTTTTTT. It codes for CASRGTRQGVTNTGELFF.